This T cell receptor (beta chain) was found in a study of blood T cells in healthy people across ages. This clonotype was found a few times. Every sample gave at least 5.5 micrograms of total RNA when it was extracted. Primers used in a second PCR of roughly 7 to 11 cycles were a sample-barcoded 5' primer and a J-beta primer mix. Carrying 12 random nucleotides, a template-switch adaptor labeled each individual cDNA molecule. One entry per CDR3 protein, called by TCRdb with MiXCR from the 5' RACE reads. The table includes more than 650,000 distinct CDR3 sequences, roughly 24% detected once. The CDR3 extends over 17 amino acids. Germline values: CDR1 MNHEY, CDR2 SMNVEV (reference sequence). J was trimmed by 3 bases and V by 4 bases; bases with no gene match: 12. The data were also submitted as part of a second study, on T cells of mothers and their children. From that report: The entire RNA extract went into cDNA synthesis at about 1.5 ug per 15 ul. A second PCR was performed with the M1S primer. This primer added sample barcodes and 2-4 random nucleotides.

The sequenced sample was blood. The chain joins TRBV27 to TRBJ2-3, with TRBD2 matching 8 bases. The receptor's source is a boy under 18 in good health. CDR3 DNA sequence: TGTGCCAGCAGTTCGCCGAAAGTAGCGGGGTTAACAGATACGCAGTATTTT. Protein sequence: CASSSPKVAGLTDTQYF.